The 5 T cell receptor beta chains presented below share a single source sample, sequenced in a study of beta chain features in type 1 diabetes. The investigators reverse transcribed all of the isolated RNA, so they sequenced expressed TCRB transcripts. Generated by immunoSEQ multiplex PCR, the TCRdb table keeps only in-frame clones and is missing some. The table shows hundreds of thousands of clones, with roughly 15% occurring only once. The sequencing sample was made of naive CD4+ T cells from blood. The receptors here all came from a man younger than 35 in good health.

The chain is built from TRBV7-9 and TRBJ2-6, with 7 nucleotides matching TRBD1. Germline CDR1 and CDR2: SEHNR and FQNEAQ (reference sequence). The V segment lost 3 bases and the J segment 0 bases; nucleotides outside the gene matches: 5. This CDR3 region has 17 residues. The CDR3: CASSLGTESSGANVLTF. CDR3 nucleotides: TGTGCCAGCAGCTTGGGGACAGAGAGCTCTGGGGCCAACGTCCTGACTTTC. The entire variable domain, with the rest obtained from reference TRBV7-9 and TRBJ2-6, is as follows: DTGVSQNPRHKITKRGQNVTFRCDPISEHNRLYWYRQTLGQGPEFLTYFQNEAQLEKSRLLSDRFSAERPKGSFSTLEIQRTEQGDSAMYLCASSLGTESSGANVLTFGAGSRLTVL.

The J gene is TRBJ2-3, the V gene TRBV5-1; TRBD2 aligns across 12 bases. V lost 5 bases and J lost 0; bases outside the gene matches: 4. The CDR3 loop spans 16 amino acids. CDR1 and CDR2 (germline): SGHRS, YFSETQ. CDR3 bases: TGCGCCAGCAGAGACGGGACTAGCGGGAGCACAGATACGCAGTATTTT. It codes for CASRDGTSGSTDTQYF.

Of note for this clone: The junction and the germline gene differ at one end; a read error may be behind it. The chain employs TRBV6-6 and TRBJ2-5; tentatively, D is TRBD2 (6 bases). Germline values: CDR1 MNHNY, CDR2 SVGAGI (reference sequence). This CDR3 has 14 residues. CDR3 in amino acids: CASSYSHDREIQYF. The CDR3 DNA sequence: TGTGCCAGCAGTTATTCCCACGATCGGGAGATCCAGTACTTC.

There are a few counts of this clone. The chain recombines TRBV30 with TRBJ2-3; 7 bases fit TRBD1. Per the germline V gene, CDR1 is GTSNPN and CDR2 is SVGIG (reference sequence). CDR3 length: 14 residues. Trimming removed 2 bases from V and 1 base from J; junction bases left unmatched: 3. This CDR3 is CAWSNRGGTDTQYF. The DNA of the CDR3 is TGTGCCTGGAGTAACAGGGGAGGCACAGATACGCAGTATTTT.

The CDR3 nucleotides are TGTGCCAGCAGTTCGCTAGCGGGAGTTGAAGAGCAGTACTTC. The encoded protein is CASSSLAGVEEQYF. The chain is built from TRBV28 and TRBJ2-7; 10 bases fit TRBD2. There are 14 residues in the CDR3. The ends lost 4 bases at V and 7 bases at J; junction bases unmatched: 7. Germline CDR1 reads MDHEN; CDR2 reads SYDVKM.